The clone carrying this T cell receptor (beta chain) has just a few counts. TCRdb processed the RACE reads anew with MiXCR; each CDR3 protein has one entry. The sample lists around 110,000 distinct CDR3 sequences; 9% to 13% were seen once. These data originate in a study of human T cells and chemical hapten exposure. The sample's time point: patch test 1, 2 weeks after DPC sensitization. Treatment described: therapeutic diphenylcyclopropenone sensitization with weekly scalp DPC. The starting material, unfractionated whole blood, was used for total RNA extraction. Germline V CDR1 and CDR2: SQVTM, ANQGSEA. CDR3 length: 11 residues. Trimming took off 4 bases at V and 6 bases at J, with 7 bases between the two ends.

The receptor was isolated from a woman aged 45-60 years with alopecia areata. Some clones in this sample may be carry-over from other donors' samples. V and J are TRBV29-1 and TRBJ2-4; D is undetermined. Sequencing used whole blood, obtained in connection with sensitization to the hapten diphenylcyclopropenone (DPC). The CDR3 region has the DNA TGCAGCGTTGTTCGTGTAAACATTCAGTACTTC. Its protein product is CSVVRVNIQYF.